These 19 T cell receptor beta chains originate from one sample sequenced in a study of post-analysis software for immune sequencing data. Study findings and constraints: The study found TRBV5-6, TRBV5-1 and TRBV20-1 among about five TRBV segments more frequent in patients than controls.

Unique molecular identifiers were present in the TCR beta cDNA libraries. TCRdb fed the PCR reads into MiXCR, producing one record per CDR3 protein. The top ten hold approximately 4.5% of the sample, which has hundreds of thousands of distinct CDR3 sequences, under 70% seen once. The antigens of these receptors remain unknown. Sequenced input: blood. All receptors derive from a girl between 5 and 17 years old with multiple sclerosis.

This chain uses TRBV7-2 with TRBJ2-3; D perhaps matches TRBD1 (6 bases). The germline gives CDR1 SGHTA, CDR2 FQGNSA. Trimming shortened V by 5 bases and J by 6 bases, and 21 bases separated the two germline ends. The CDR3 is made up of 16 amino acids. The CDR3 reads CASSIGGARTADTQYF. Here the CDR3 DNA reads TGTGCCAGCAGCATAGGGGGAGCCCGTACTGCTGATACGCAGTATTTT. The full variable domain, rest sourced from reference TRBV7-2 and TRBJ2-3, is GAGVSQSPSNKVTEKGKDVELRCDPISGHTALYWYRQSLGQGLEFLIYFQGNSAPDKSGLPSDRFSAERTGGSVSTLTIQRTQQEDSAVYLCASSIGGARTADTQYFGPGTRLTVL.

This chain connects TRBV14 to TRBJ2-1; TRBD2 aligns across 8 bases. Germline CDR1 and CDR2: SGHDN and FVKESK. The CDR3 spans 13 residues. The V gene end was trimmed by 3 bases and the J gene end by 9 bases; junction bases not matched to a gene: 4. CDR3 sequence reads: CASSHPGGTEQFF. CDR3 in DNA: TGTGCCAGCAGCCATCCGGGGGGGACTGAGCAGTTCTTC. Using reference TRBV14 and TRBJ2-1 for the parts outside the CDR3, the full variable domain is EAGVTQFPSHSVIEKGQTVTLRCDPISGHDNLYWYRRVMGKEIKFLLHFVKESKQDESGMPNNRFLAERTGGTYSTLKVQPAELEDSGVYFCASSHPGGTEQFFGPGTRLTVL.

This clonotype was seen more than once but under ten times. The chain employs TRBV29-1 and TRBJ2-7; 8 bases map to TRBD1. With V trimmed by 8 bases and J by 1 base, 4 bases remained unmatched. From germline, CDR1 is SQVTM and CDR2 ANQGSEA. The CDR3 is made up of 12 amino acids. In DNA form, the CDR3 reads TGCAGCATCCGGACAGGGTCCTACGAGCAGTACTTC. This sequence encodes CSIRTGSYEQYF.

This CDR3 is CSATPGHRGETQYF. In DNA form, the CDR3 reads TGCAGTGCTACCCCAGGGCACCGAGGGGAGACCCAGTACTTC. The chain carries TRBV20-1 and TRBJ2-5, with D perhaps TRBD1 or TRBD2 (5 bases each). The CDR3 is 14 residues long. Looked up from germline, CDR1 is DFQATT and CDR2 is SNEGSKA (reference sequence). V was pared by 4 bases and J by 5 bases, with 17 bases between.

The V and J genes are TRBV29-1 and TRBJ2-1; possible D gene TRBD2, 6 bases. Trimming left V 8 bases short and J 2 bases short, with 7 bases between. The CDR3 contains 11 residues. Per germline, CDR1 SQVTM and CDR2 ANQGSEA. The CDR3 loop reads CSRETYNEQFF. CDR3 nucleotide sequence: TGCAGCCGGGAGACCTACAATGAGCAGTTCTTC.

The sample holds many counts of this clonotype. The CDR3 bases are TGTGCCAGCAGCTCCGGACTATCCACAGATACGCAGTATTTT. Encoded protein: CASSSGLSTDTQYF. The chain uses TRBV7-2 and TRBJ2-3; D possibly corresponds to TRBD2 (6 bases). Trimming took 4 bases from V and 2 from J, leaving 10 bases between them. Germline V gene sequence: CDR1 SGHTA, CDR2 FQGNSA. The CDR3 runs 14 residues.

The chain carries TRBV5-5 and TRBJ2-3, with 7 bases identical to TRBD2. V dropped 3 bases and J dropped 4; count of bases not matched to a gene: 8. The CDR3 has 15 amino acids. Germline V gene lookup returns CDR1 SGHKS and CDR2 YYEKEE (reference sequence). This chain's CDR3 is CASSWGRDYSDTQYF. CDR3 coding DNA: TGTGCCAGCAGCTGGGGCCGGGACTACTCAGATACGCAGTATTTT.

This chain uses TRBV3-1 with TRBJ2-3; the D call may be TRBD1 or TRBD2 (5 bases each). Germline assignment: CDR1 LGHDT and CDR2 YNNKEL (reference sequence). The V end lost 7 bases, the J end lost 6 bases, and 20 bases lay between the germline ends. CDR3 length: 15 residues. CDR3 sequence (DNA): TGTGCCAGCACCAGAGGGGCGGCTCCAGGGGATACGCAGTATTTT. Its translation is CASTRGAAPGDTQYF.

The chain couples TRBV7-2 to TRBJ1-2; D unclear. V lost 0 bases to trimming and J lost 2 bases, with 7 bases between them. The CDR3 runs 14 residues. Germline lookup yields CDR1 SGHTA and CDR2 FQGNSA. CDR3 DNA: TGTGCCAGCAGCTTAGCGAAAGGGAACTATGGCTACACCTTC. Translated, it gives CASSLAKGNYGYTF. Combining the CDR3 with reference TRBV7-2 and TRBJ1-2 gives the whole variable domain GAGVSQSPSNKVTEKGKDVELRCDPISGHTALYWYRQSLGQGLEFLIYFQGNSAPDKSGLPSDRFSAERTGGSVSTLTIQRTQQEDSAVYLCASSLAKGNYGYTFGSGTRLTVV.

The V call is TRBV12-3 or TRBV12-4, the J call TRBJ1-5; no definite D call. The germline V and J ends were trimmed by 5 bases and 2 bases, with 22 bases remaining between them. The CDR3 sequence is 18 residues long. The CDR3 sequence is CASSPPGRGTKGNQPQHF. CDR3 DNA sequence: TGTGCCAGCAGTCCTCCGGGCCGGGGAACTAAGGGCAATCAGCCCCAGCATTTT.

This clonotype was detected only a few times. As DNA, the CDR3 is TGCAGCGTAACACCTAACACTGTAAGCTCCTACGAGCAGTACTTC. Protein sequence: CSVTPNTVSSYEQYF. This chain connects TRBV29-1 to TRBJ2-7; D unclear. The CDR3 has 15 residues. V was pared by 6 bases and J by 0 bases, with 18 bases between. Germline V CDR1 and CDR2: SQVTM, ANQGSEA.

About this clonotype itself: The junction shows a germline mismatch at one end, possibly a read error. The chain couples TRBV2 to TRBJ1-6, with TRBD1 matching 9 bases. CDR3 size: 16 residues. Germline CDR1 is SNHLY and CDR2 is FYNNEI. The CDR3, as DNA: TGTGCCAGCAGGGGGACAGGGACCGCAAGTGGTTCACCCCCCCACTTT. As protein: CASRGTGTASGSPPHF.

V is TRBV15 and J is TRBJ2-5; no clear D gene. Trimming took 0 bases from V and 2 from J, leaving 7 bases between them. The CDR3 has 14 residues. Germline-derived CDR1 and CDR2 are LNHNV and YYDKDF (reference sequence). CDR3: CATSREAMQETQYF. CDR3 in DNA: TGTGCCACCAGCAGAGAGGCCATGCAAGAGACCCAGTACTTC.

The genes are TRBV4-1 and TRBJ1-2; D is ambiguous. The V gene's germline CDR1 is MGHRA and CDR2 YSYEKL. Trimming removed 3 bases at V and 3 bases at J, with 14 bases between. The CDR3 runs 15 residues. The CDR3 is CASSHPVAGHYGYTF. CDR3 coding DNA: TGCGCCAGCAGCCACCCTGTCGCGGGTCACTATGGCTACACCTTC.

Regarding this clonotype: A junction end diverges from the germline sequence, so it may reflect a read error. The CDR3 coding sequence is TGTGCCAGCAGTTTGGCAGGGTCGATAGATGCGCAGTATTTT. Translated, it gives CASSLAGSIDAQYF. The chain employs TRBV28 and TRBJ2-3; D possibly corresponds to TRBD1 (5 bases). The germline CDR1 and CDR2 sequences are MDHEN and SYDVKM. CDR3 length: 14 residues.

This chain links TRBV4-1 with TRBJ2-7; D gene ambiguous. The length of the CDR3 is 15 residues. With 1 base removed from V and 1 base from J, the gap between germline ends came to 11 bases. Germline V gene sequence: CDR1 MGHRA, CDR2 YSYEKL. The CDR3 nucleotides read TGCGCCAGCAGCCAAGGTTCCAGCGTTTCCTACGAGCAGTACTTC. This sequence encodes CASSQGSSVSYEQYF.

This clonotype was observed a few times. The chain joins TRBV12-3 or TRBV12-4 to TRBJ2-1, with D unresolved. The CDR3 has 11 amino acids. Trimming removed 6 bases at V and 7 bases at J, with 7 bases between. The CDR3 protein is CASSTRNEQFF. CDR3 in DNA: TGTGCCAGCAGCACGAGGAATGAGCAGTTCTTC.

The rearrangement uses TRBV2 and TRBJ1-6; 10 bases map to TRBD1. V trimming: 5 bases; J trimming: 10 bases; junction bases outside the gene matches: 8. CDR3 length: 15 residues. Germline V CDR1 and CDR2: SNHLY, FYNNEI. In nucleotides, the CDR3 is TGTGCCAGCAGTTCGGACAGGGGGAAGGGGTCACCCCTCCACTTT. Translation: CASSSDRGKGSPLHF.

The chain links TRBV15 to TRBJ1-2; the match to TRBD1 covers 8 bases. With 5 bases clipped from V and 2 bases from J, the junction kept 4 bases outside the gene matches. Germline assignment: CDR1 LNHNV and CDR2 YYDKDF (reference sequence). The CDR3 is made up of 14 amino acids. In DNA form, the CDR3 reads TGTGCCACCAGCGCCCGGACAGGGAACTATGGCTACACCTTC. It specifies CATSARTGNYGYTF.